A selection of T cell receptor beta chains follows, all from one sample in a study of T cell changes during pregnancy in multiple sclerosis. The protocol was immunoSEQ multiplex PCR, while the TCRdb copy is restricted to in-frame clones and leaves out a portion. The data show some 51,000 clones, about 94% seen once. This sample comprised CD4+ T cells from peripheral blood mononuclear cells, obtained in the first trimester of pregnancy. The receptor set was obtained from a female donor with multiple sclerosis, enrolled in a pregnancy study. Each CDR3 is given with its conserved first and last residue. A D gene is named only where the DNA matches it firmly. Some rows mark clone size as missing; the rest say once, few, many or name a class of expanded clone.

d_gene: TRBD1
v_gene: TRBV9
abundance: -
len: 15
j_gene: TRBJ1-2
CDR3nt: TGTGCCAGCAGCGCGCGGACAGGGGAGAGCTATGGCTACACCTTC
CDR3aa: CASSARTGESYGYTF

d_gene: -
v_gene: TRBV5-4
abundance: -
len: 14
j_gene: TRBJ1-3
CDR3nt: TGTGCCAGCAGCTTGGGGCCCTCTGGAAACACCATATATTTT
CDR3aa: CASSLGPSGNTIYF

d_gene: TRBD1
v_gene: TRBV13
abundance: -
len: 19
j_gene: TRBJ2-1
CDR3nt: TGTGCCAGCAGCTTAGGCCTCGGACAGGGGCCCTCCGACCCCAATGAGCAGTTCTTC
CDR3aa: CASSLGLGQGPSDPNEQFF

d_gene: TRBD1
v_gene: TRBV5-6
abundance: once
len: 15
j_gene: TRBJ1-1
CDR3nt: TGTGCCAGCACCCTCTGGGGGACAGGGTGGACTGAAGCTTTCTTT
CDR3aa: CASTLWGTGWTEAFF

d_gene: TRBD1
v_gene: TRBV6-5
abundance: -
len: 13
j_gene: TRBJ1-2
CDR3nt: TGTGCCAGCAGTTTCCGACAGGGTGGGGGCTACACCTTC
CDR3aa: CASSFRQGGGYTF

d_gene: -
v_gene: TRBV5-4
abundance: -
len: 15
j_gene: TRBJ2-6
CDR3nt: TGTGCCAGCAGCTTGGCCCTCCCTGGGGCCAACGTCCTGACTTTC
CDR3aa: CASSLALPGANVLTF

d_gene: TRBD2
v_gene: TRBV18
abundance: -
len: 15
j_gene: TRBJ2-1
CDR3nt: TGTGCCAGCTCTATACTAGCGGGGACCCGGGATGAGCAGTTCTTC
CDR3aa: CASSILAGTRDEQFF

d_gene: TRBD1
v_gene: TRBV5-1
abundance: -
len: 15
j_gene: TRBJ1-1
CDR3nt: TGCGCCAGCAGACAATCAGGGGGCGGATCCACTGAAGCTTTCTTT
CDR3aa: CASRQSGGGSTEAFF

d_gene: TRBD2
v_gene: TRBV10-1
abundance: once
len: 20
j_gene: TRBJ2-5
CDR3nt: TGCGCCAGCAGTGAGTCTTCGGGGGTGGGGGGGGAAGCTCGGGCAGAGACCCAGTACTTC
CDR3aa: CASSESSGVGGEARAETQYF

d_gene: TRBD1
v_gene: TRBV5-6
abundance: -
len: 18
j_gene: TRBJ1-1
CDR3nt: TGTGCCAGCAGCTTGGCGACTGGGCAGGGGGCGAAGGACACTGAAGCTTTCTTT
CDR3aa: CASSLATGQGAKDTEAFF

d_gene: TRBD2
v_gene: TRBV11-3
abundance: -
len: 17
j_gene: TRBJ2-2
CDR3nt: TGTGCCAGCAGCCGTAGCGGGGGACCAACCTACACCGGGGAGCTGTTTTTT
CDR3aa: CASSRSGGPTYTGELFF

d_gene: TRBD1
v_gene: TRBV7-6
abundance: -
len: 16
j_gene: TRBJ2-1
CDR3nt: TGTGCCAGCAGCTCAAGGACAGGGAGGACGGCCAATGAGCAGTTCTTC
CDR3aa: CASSSRTGRTANEQFF

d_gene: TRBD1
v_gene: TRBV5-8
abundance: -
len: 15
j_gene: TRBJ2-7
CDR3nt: TGTGCCAGCAGCTTCGGGACAGGGTACAACCACGAGCAGTACTTC
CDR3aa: CASSFGTGYNHEQYF

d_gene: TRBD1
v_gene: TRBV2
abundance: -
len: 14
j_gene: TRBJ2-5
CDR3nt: TGTGCCAGCAGACTTTACAGGGGAGAAGAGACCCAGTACTTC
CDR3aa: CASRLYRGEETQYF

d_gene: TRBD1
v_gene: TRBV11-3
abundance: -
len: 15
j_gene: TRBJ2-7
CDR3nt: TGTGCCAGCAGCTTAGGGGACAGGGCCCTCGGGGAGCAGTACTTC
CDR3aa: CASSLGDRALGEQYF

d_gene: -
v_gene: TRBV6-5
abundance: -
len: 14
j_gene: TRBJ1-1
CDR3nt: TGTGCCAGCAGTTACTCGGCAGGAAACACTGAAGCTTTCTTT
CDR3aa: CASSYSAGNTEAFF

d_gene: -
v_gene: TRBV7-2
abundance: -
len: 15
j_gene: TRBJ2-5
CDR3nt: TGTGCCAGCAGCTTAGGGAGCAGGTCGGGGGAGACCCAGTACTTC
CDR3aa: CASSLGSRSGETQYF

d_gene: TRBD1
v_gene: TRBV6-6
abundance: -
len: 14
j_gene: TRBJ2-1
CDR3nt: TGTGCCAGTCTTACAGGGGTATCCTACAATGAGCAGTTCTTC
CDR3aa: CASLTGVSYNEQFF

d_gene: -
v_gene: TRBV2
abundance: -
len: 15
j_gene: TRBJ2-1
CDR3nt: TGTGCCAGCACCCCTGACAGGATGAATAGAAATGAGCAGTTCTTC
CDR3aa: CASTPDRMNRNEQFF

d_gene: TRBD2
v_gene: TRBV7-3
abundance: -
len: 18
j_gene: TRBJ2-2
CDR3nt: TGTGCCAGCAGCTCCTTAGGCCGAGCGGGGGGGAGCACCGGGGAGCTGTTTTTT
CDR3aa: CASSSLGRAGGSTGELFF

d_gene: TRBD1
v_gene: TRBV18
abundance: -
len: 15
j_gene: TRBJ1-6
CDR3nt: TGTGCCAGCTCACCAAGGCGACAGGGAGATTCACCCCTCCACTTT
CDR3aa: CASSPRRQGDSPLHF

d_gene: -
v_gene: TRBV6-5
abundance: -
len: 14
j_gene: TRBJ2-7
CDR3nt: TGTGCCAGCAGCCGGGTCGGGGGAATCCACGAGCAGTACTTC
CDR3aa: CASSRVGGIHEQYF

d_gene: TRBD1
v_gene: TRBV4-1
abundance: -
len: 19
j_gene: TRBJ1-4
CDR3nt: TGCGCCAGCAGCCGAGAACTGGACAGGGGTAGGAATTACATTGAAAAACTGTTTTTT
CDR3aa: CASSRELDRGRNYIEKLFF

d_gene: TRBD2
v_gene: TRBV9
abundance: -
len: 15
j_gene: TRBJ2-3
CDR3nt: TGTGCCAGCAGCGTAGCGGGGACTAGCCCAGATACGCAGTATTTT
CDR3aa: CASSVAGTSPDTQYF

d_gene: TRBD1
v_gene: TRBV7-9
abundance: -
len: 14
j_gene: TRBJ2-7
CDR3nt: TGTGCCAGCAGCCCCCCGGACAGGGGTACCAAGCAGTACTTC
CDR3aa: CASSPPDRGTKQYF

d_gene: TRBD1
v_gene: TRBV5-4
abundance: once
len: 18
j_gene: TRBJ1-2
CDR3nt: TGTGCCAGCAGCTTGGTCGGCATCCGACAGGGTTTGGGCTATGGCTACACCTTC
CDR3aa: CASSLVGIRQGLGYGYTF

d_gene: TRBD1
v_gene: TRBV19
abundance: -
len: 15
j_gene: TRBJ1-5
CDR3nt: TGTGCCAGTAGTACGGTAGACAGGGGTGGTCAGCCCCAGCATTTT
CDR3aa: CASSTVDRGGQPQHF

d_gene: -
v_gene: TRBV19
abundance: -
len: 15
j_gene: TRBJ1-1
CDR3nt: TGTGCCAGTAGTATAGTCCCTACAGTGAACACTGAAGCTTTCTTT
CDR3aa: CASSIVPTVNTEAFF

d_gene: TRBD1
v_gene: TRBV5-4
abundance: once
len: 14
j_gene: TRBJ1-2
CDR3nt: TGTGCCAGCAGAGTGACAGGGGATAACTATGGCTACACCTTC
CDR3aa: CASRVTGDNYGYTF

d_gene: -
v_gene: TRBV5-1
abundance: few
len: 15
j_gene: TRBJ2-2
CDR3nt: TGCGCCAGCAGCTTGGAGTCGGCGAACACCGGGGAGCTGTTTTTT
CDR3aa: CASSLESANTGELFF

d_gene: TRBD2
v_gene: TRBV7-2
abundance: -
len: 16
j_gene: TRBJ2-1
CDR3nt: TGTGCCAGCAGCTTAGCCCTAGCGGGGCGACTTTATGAGCAGTTCTTC
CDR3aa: CASSLALAGRLYEQFF

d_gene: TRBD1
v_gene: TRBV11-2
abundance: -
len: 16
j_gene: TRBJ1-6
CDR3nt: TGTGCCAGCAGCCCAACCCCCGACAGGGGTAATTCACCCCTCCACTTT
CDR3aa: CASSPTPDRGNSPLHF

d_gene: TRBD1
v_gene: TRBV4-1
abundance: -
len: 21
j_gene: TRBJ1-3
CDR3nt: TGCGCCAGCAGCCAAAAGATAGGGGGACAGGGGGCGCTTGGTTCCGGAAACACCATATATTTT
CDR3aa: CASSQKIGGQGALGSGNTIYF

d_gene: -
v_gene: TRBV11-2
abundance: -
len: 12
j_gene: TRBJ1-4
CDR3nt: TGTGCCAGCAGCTATTACACGCGTAGCCTGTTTTTT
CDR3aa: CASSYYTRSLFF

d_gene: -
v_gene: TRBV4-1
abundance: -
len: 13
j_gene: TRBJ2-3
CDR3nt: TGCGCCAGCAGCCGAGTCCTATTGGATACGCAGTATTTT
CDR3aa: CASSRVLLDTQYF

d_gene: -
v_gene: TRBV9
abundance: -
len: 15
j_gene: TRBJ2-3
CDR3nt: TGTGCCAGCAGCGTATTGCGGGGTAGCCTAGATACGCAGTATTTT
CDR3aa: CASSVLRGSLDTQYF

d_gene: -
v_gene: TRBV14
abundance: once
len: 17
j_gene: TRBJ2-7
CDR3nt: TGTGCCAGCAGCCAAGATATCTCCCCGGGGTACTCCTACGAGCAGTACTTC
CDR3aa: CASSQDISPGYSYEQYF

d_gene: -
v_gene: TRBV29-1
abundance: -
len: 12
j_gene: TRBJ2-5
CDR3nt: TGCAGCGTTGAACTAGCTGGGGAGACCCAGTACTTC
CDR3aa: CSVELAGETQYF

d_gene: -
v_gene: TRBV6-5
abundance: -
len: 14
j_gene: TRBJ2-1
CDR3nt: TGTGCCAGCAACCCTGTCAGCTCCTACAATGAGCAGTTCTTC
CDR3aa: CASNPVSSYNEQFF

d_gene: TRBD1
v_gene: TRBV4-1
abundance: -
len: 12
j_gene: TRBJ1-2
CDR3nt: TGCGCCAGCAGCCGGACAGGGGTAGGCTACACCTTC
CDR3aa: CASSRTGVGYTF

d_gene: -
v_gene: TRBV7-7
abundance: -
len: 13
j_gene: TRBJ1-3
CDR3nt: TGTGCTAGCAGCCAGGCGGGGGGAAACACCATATATTTT
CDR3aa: CASSQAGGNTIYF

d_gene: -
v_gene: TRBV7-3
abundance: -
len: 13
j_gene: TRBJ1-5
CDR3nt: TGTGCCAGCAGCCCGACGCCTGGAGGACCCCAGCATTTT
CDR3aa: CASSPTPGGPQHF

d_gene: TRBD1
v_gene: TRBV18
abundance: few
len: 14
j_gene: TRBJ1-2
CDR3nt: TGTGCCAGCTCACCGGCGGACAGGGGCGATGGCTACACCTTC
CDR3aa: CASSPADRGDGYTF

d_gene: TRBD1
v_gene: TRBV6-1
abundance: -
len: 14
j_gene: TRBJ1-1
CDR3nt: TGTGCCAGCAGCCGGACAGGGCGAACCACTGAAGCTTTCTTT
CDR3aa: CASSRTGRTTEAFF

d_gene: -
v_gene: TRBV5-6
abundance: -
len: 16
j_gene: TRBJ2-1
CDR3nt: TGTGCCAGCAGCAACCCAAGGCGGATGTCCTACAATGAGCAGTTCTTC
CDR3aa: CASSNPRRMSYNEQFF

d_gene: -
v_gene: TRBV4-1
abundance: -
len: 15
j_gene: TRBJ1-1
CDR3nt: TGCGCCAGCAGCCAAGATCGCCCGGGTTACGCTGAAGCTTTCTTT
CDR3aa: CASSQDRPGYAEAFF

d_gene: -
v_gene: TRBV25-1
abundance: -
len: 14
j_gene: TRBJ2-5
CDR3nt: TGTGCCAGCAGTGAGTCTCGAGCCGGGGAGACCCAGTACTTC
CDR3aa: CASSESRAGETQYF

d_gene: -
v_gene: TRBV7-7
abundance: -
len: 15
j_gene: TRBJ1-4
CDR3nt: TGTGCTAGCAGCCCGGGACACCAGCCCAATGAAAAACTGTTTTTT
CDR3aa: CASSPGHQPNEKLFF

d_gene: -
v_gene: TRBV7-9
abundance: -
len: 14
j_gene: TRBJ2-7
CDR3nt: TGTGCCAGCAGCCCAAGGACAGATCGTAACGAGCAGTACTTC
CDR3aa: CASSPRTDRNEQYF

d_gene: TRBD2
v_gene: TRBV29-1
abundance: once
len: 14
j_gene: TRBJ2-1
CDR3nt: TGCAGCGTTGTTTTCCAAGCGGGGGGTCGGGAGCAGTTCTTC
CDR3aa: CSVVFQAGGREQFF

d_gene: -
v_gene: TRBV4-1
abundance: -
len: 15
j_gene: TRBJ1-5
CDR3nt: TGCGCCAGCAGCCTAGAAAGACAGCGCAATCAGCCCCAGCATTTT
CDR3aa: CASSLERQRNQPQHF

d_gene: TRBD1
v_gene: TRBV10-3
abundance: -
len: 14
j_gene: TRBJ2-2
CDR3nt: TGTGCCAGCGCCGGGACAGGGGTGACCGGGGAGCTGTTTTTT
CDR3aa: CASAGTGVTGELFF

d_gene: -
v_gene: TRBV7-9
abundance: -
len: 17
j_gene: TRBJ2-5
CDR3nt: TGTGCCAGCACCCATAGAGGGAAGACAGGTCGAGCGGAGACCCAGTACTTC
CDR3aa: CASTHRGKTGRAETQYF

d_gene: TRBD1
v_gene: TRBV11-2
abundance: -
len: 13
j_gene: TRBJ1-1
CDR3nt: TGTGCCACCGAGGGACAGGGGATCACTGAAGCTTTCTTT
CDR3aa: CATEGQGITEAFF

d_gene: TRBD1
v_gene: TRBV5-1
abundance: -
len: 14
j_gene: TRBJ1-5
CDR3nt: TGCGCCAGCAGCTCCGGGACAGACAATCAGCCCCAGCATTTT
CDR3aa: CASSSGTDNQPQHF

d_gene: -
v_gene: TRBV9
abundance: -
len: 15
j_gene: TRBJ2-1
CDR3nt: TGTGCCAGCAGCGTAGCCAGGGAAGGTGTGAATGAGCAGTTCTTC
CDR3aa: CASSVAREGVNEQFF

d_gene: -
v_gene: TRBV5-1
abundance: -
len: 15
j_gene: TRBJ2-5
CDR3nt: TGCGCCAGCAGCTTGGGCCTTCGGCAGGGGGAGACCCAGTACTTC
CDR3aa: CASSLGLRQGETQYF